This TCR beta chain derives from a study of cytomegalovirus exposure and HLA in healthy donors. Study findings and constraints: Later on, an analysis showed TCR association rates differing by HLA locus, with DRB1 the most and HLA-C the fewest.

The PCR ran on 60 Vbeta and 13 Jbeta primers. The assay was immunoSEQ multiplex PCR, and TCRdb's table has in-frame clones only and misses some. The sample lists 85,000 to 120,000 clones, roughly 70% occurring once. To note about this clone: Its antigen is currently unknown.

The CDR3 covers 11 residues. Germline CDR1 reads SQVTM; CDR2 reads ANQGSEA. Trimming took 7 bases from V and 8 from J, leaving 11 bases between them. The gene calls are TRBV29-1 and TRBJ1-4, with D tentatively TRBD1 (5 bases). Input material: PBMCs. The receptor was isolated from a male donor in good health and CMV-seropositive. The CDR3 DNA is TGCAGCGGCCGGGAGGGGGAAAAACTGTTTTTT. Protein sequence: CSGREGEKLFF.